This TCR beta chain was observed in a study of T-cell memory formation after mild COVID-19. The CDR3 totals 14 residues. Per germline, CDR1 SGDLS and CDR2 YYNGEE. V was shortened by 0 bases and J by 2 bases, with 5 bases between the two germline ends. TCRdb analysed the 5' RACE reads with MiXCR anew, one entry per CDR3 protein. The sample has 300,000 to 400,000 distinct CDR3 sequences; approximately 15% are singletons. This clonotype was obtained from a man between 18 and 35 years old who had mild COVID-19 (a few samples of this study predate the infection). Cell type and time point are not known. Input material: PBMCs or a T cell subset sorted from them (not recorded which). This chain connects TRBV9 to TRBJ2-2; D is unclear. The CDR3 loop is CASSVAPNTGELFF. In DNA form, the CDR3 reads TGTGCCAGCAGCGTAGCACCTAACACCGGGGAGCTGTTTTTT.